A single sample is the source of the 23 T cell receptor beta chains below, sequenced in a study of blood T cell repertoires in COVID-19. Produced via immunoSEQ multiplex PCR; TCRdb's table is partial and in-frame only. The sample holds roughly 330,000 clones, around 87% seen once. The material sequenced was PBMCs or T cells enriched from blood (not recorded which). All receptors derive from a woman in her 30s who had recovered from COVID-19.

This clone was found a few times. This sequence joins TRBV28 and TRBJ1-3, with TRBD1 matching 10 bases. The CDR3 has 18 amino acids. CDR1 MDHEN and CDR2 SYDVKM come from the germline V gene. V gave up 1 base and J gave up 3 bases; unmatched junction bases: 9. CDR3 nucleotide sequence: TGTGCCAGCAGTTTATTTTTAAACGGACAGGGGGTTGGAAACACCATATATTTT. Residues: CASSLFLNGQGVGNTIYF.

DNA for the CDR3: TGTGCCAGCAGTTTCCTGACAGGGGGCTTCGAGCAGTACTTC. Its protein product is CASSFLTGGFEQYF. The rearrangement uses TRBV27 and TRBJ2-7; 10 nucleotides agree with TRBD1. Germline assignment: CDR1 MNHEY and CDR2 SMNVEV (reference sequence). Trimming removed 3 bases from V and 6 bases from J; junction bases left unmatched: 5. The CDR3 is made up of 14 amino acids.

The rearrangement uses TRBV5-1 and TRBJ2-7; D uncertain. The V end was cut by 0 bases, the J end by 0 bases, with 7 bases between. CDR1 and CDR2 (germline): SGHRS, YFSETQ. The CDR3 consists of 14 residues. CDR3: CASSLDGFSYEQYF. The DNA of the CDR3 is TGCGCCAGCAGCTTGGATGGCTTCTCCTACGAGCAGTACTTC.

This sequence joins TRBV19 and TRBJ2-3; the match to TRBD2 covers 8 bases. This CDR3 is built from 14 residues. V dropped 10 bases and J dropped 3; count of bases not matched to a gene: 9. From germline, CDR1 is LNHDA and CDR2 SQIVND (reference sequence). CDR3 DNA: TGTGCCACCCAGCCCCTAGCGGGTACAGATACGCAGTATTTT. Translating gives CATQPLAGTDTQYF.

The CDR3 here is CASVRGGGTLTDTQYF. The DNA of the CDR3 is TGTGCCAGCGTAAGAGGGGGTGGAACACTCACAGATACGCAGTATTTT. This chain connects TRBV28 to TRBJ2-3; TRBD1 is a possible D gene (6 bases). V was pared by 8 bases and J by 2 bases, with 20 bases between. The CDR3 has 16 amino acids. CDR1 and CDR2 from the germline V gene are MDHEN and SYDVKM.

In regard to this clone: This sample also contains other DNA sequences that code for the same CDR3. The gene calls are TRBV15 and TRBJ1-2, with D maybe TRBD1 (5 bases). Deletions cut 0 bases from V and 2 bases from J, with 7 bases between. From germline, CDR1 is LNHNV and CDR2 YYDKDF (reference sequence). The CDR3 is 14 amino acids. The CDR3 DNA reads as TGTGCCACCAGCAGAGACAGGGTCAACTATGGCTACACCTTC. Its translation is CATSRDRVNYGYTF.

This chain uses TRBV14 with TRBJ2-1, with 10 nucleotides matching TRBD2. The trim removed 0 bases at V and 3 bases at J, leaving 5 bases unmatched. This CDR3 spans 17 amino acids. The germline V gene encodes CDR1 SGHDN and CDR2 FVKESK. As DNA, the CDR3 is TGTGCCAGCAGCCAAGAACAGCGGGGGGGCGTCTACAATGAGCAGTTCTTC. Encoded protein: CASSQEQRGGVYNEQFF. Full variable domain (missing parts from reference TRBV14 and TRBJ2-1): EAGVTQFPSHSVIEKGQTVTLRCDPISGHDNLYWYRRVMGKEIKFLLHFVKESKQDESGMPNNRFLAERTGGTYSTLKVQPAELEDSGVYFCASSQEQRGGVYNEQFFGPGTRLTVL.

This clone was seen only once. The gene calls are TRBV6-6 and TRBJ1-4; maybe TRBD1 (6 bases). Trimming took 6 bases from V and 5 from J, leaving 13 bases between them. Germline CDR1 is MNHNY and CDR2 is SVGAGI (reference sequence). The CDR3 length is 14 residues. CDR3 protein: CASRLTGSNEKLFF. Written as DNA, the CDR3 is TGTGCCAGCAGACTTACAGGGAGCAATGAAAAACTGTTTTTT.

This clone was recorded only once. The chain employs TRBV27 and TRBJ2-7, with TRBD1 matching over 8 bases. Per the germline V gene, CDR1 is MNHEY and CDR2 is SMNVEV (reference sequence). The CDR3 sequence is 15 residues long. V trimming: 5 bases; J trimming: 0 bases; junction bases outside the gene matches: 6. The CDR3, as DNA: TGTGCCAGCAGTAGGGACAGGAGCCGCTCCTACGAGCAGTACTTC. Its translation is CASSRDRSRSYEQYF.

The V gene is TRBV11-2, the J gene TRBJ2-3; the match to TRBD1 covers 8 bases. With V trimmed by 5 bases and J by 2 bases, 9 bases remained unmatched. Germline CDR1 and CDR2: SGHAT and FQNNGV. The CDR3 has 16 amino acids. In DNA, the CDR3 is TGTGCCAGCAGCGCCGGGCCAGGGGGCCACACAGATACGCAGTATTTT. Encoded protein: CASSAGPGGHTDTQYF. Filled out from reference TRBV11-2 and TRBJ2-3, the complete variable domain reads EAGVAQSPRYKIIEKRQSVAFWCNPISGHATLYWYQQILGQGPKLLIQFQNNGVVDDSQLPKDRFSAERLKGVDSTLKIQPAKLEDSAVYLCASSAGPGGHTDTQYFGPGTRLTVL.

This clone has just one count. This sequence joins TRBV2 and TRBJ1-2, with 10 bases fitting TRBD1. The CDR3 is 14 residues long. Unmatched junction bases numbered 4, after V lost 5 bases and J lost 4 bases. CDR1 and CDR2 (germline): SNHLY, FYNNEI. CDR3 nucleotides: TGTGCCAGCAGTCGGGACAGGGGAGGCTATGGCTACACCTTC. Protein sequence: CASSRDRGGYGYTF.

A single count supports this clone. The CDR3 nucleotides are TGTGCCAGCATCGGGGATACGCAGTATTTT. Translation: CASIGDTQYF. V usage is TRBV2 and J usage is TRBJ2-3; D is unresolved. CDR3 length: 10 residues. The V gene's germline CDR1 is SNHLY and CDR2 FYNNEI. V was clipped by 7 bases and J by 6 bases, with 5 bases between them.

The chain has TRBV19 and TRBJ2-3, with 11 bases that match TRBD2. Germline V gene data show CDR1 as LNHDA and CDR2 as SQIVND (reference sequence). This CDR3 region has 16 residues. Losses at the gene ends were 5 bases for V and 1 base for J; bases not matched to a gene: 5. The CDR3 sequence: CASSPTSGAGTDTQYF. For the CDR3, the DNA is TGTGCCAGTAGTCCGACTAGCGGGGCGGGCACAGATACGCAGTATTTT. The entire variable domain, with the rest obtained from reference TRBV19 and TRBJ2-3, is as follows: DGGITQSPKYLFRKEGQNVTLSCEQNLNHDAMYWYRQDPGQGLRLIYYSQIVNDFQKGDIAEGYSVSREKKESFPLTVTSAQKNPTAFYLCASSPTSGAGTDTQYFGPGTRLTVL.

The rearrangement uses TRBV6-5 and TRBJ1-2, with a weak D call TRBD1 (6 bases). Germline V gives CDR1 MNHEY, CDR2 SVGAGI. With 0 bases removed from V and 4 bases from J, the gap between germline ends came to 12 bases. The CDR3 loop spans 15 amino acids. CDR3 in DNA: TGTGCCAGCAGTTACTCGACAGGCCATCCCTATGGCTACACCTTC. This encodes CASSYSTGHPYGYTF.

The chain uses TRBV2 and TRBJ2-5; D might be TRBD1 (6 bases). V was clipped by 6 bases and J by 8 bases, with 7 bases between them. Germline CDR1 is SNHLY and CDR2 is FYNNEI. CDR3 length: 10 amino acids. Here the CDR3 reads CASRGATQYF. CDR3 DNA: TGTGCCAGCAGGGGGGCCACCCAGTACTTC.

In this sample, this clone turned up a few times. The DNA of the CDR3 is TGCGCCAGCAGCCAAGCCGGCGGGGGGCTCGGAACATATGGCTACACCTTC. Translating it yields CASSQAGGGLGTYGYTF. The gene calls are TRBV4-1 and TRBJ1-2; D might be TRBD1 (6 bases). Germline V lookup: CDR1 MGHRA, CDR2 YSYEKL. Trimming shortened V by 1 base and J by 5 bases, and 20 bases separated the two germline ends. CDR3 length: 17 residues.

Written as DNA, the CDR3 is TGTGCTAGTGGTTTGGGAGAAGACCCGTCGGGAGGTAATTCACCCCTCCACTTT. It is translated as CASGLGEDPSGGNSPLHF. The genes are TRBV12-5 and TRBJ1-6, with unresolved D. The CDR3 is 18 amino acids. Germline V gene sequence: CDR1 LGHNT, CDR2 FRNRAP. V was cut by 1 base and J by 6 bases, with 19 bases left in between.

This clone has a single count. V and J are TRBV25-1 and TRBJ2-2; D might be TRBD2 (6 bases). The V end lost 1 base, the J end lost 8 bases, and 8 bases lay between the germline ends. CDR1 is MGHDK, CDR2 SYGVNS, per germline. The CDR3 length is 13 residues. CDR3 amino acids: CASSESGRGELFF. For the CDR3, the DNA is TGTGCCAGCAGTGAATCTGGGAGGGGGGAGCTGTTTTTT.

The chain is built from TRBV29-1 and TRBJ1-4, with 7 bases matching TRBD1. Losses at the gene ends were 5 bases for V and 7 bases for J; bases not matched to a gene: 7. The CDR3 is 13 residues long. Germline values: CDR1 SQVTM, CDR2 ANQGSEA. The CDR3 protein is CSVWDRATEKLFF. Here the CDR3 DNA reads TGCAGCGTTTGGGACAGAGCCACTGAAAAACTGTTTTTT.

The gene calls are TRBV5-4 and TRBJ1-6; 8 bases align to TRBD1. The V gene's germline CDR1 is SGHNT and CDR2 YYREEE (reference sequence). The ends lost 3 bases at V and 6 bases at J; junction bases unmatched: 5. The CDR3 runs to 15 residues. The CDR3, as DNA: TGTGCCAGCAGCTGGGGACAGGAAGTTAATTCACCCCTCCACTTT. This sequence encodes CASSWGQEVNSPLHF.

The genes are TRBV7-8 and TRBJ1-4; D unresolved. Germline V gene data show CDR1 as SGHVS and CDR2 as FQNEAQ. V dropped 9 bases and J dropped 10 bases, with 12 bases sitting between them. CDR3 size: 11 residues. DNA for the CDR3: TGTGCCAGTAGAAATTCCGCAAAACTGTTTTTT. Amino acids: CASRNSAKLFF. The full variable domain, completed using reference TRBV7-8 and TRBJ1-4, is GAGVSQSPRYKVAKRGQDVALRCDPISGHVSLFWYQQALGQGPEFLTYFQNEAQLDKSGLPSDRFFAERPEGSVSTLKIQRTQQEDSAVYLCASRNSAKLFFGSGTQLSVL.

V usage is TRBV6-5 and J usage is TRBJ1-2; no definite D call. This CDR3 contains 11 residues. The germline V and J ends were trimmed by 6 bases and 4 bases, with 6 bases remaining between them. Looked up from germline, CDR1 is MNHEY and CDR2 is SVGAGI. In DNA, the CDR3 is TGTGCCAGCAGGGGGAGCTATGGCTACACCTTC. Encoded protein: CASRGSYGYTF.

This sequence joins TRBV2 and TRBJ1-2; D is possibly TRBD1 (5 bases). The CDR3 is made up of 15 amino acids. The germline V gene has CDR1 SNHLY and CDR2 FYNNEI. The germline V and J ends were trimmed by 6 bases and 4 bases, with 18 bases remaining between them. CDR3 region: CASRTDRAWGYGYTF. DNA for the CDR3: TGTGCCAGCAGGACAGACCGGGCGTGGGGCTATGGCTACACCTTC.